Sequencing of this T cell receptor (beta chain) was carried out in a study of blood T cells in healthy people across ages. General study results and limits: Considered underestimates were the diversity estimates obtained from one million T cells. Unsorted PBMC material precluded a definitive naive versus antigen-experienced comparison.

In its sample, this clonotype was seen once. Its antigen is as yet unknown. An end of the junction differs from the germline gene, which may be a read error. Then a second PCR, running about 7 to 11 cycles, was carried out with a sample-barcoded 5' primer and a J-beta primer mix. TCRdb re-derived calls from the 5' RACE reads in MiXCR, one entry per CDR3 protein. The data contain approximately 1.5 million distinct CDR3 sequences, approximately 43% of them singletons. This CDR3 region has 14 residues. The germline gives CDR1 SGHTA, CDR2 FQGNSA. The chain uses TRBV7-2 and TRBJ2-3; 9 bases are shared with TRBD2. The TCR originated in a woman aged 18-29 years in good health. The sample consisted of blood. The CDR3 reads CASSLAGPADTQYF. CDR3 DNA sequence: TGTGCCAGCAGCCTAGCGGGGCCCGCAGATACGCAGTATTTT.